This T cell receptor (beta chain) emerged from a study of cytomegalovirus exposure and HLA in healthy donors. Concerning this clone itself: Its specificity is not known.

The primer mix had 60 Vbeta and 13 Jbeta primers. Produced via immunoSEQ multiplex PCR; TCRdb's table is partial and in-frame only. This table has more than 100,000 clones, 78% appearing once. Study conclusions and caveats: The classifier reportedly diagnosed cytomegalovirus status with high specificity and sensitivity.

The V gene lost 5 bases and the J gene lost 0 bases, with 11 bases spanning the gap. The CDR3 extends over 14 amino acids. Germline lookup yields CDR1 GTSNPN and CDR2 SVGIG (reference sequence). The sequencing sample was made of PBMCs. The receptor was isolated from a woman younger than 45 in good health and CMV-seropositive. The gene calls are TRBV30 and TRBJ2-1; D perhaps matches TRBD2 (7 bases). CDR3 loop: CAWGRGSSYNEQFF. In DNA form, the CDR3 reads TGTGCCTGGGGGAGGGGGAGCTCCTACAATGAGCAGTTCTTC.